This TCR beta chain was recorded in a study of radiation and T cells in renal cell carcinoma. Remarks on this clone: Its specificity is not known.

The table came from immunoSEQ multiplex PCR; TCRdb's copy has only in-frame clones and leaves some out. The sample has 25,000 to 40,000 clones, roughly 80% seen once. General study points: From baseline, blood top tumor clonotypes peaked at 2 weeks post-radiation.

The V and J ends lost 3 bases and 7 bases, in that order; junction bases with no gene match: 6. There are 14 residues in the CDR3. Germline CDR1 reads SNHLY; CDR2 reads FYNNEI. Specified time point: blood 4 weeks post-SBRT, at nephrectomy. The sample's treatment: 15 Gy SBRT to primary tumor, nephrectomy 4 weeks later. The clonotype comes from a man aged 60-69 years with renal cell carcinoma. The chain links TRBV2 to TRBJ1-2, with 9 bases identical to TRBD1. Sequencing used blood, obtained from a patient whose treatment included radiotherapy and nephrectomy. This CDR3 reads CASSEGRDRAGYTF. CDR3 coding DNA: TGTGCCAGCAGTGAGGGCAGGGACAGGGCTGGCTACACCTTC.